One sample yielded the 11 T cell receptor beta chains listed below, sequenced in a study of CD8 T cells in ankylosing spondylitis. From the 5' RACE reads, TCRdb called clonotypes with MiXCR, one entry per CDR3 protein. The sample holds around 480,000 distinct CDR3 sequences, roughly 18% seen once. Study observations and caveats: Seven to nine highly homologous variants made up a TCR beta motif, and this motif appeared characteristic of ankylosing spondylitis blood.

Antigens of these TCRs are unknown. Material: blood, either unsorted or a sorted T cell fraction (not recorded which). These receptors were collected from a male donor with ankylosing spondylitis.

V usage is TRBV20-1 and J usage is TRBJ1-2; possible D gene TRBD1, 6 bases. Germline V gene lookup returns CDR1 DFQATT and CDR2 SNEGSKA (reference sequence). The CDR3 spans 14 residues. V lost 0 bases, J lost 5 bases, and 13 bases lay in between. In DNA, the CDR3 is TGCAGTGCTAGAGATGACAGGAACCCTTATGGCTACACCTTC. Encoded protein: CSARDDRNPYGYTF.

This clonotype was counted a few times. This chain links TRBV20-1 with TRBJ1-6; D gene ambiguous. Trimming took off 5 bases at V and 2 bases at J, with 10 bases between the two ends. The CDR3 extends over 14 amino acids. CDR1 is DFQATT, CDR2 SNEGSKA, per germline (reference sequence). CDR3 DNA sequence: TGCAGTGCTGCGGGCAGGACCTATAATTCACCCCTCCACTTT. Encoded protein: CSAAGRTYNSPLHF.

This clonotype was observed a few times. The chain couples TRBV20-1 to TRBJ2-7, with TRBD1 identical over 9 bases. Trimming removed 4 bases from V and 4 bases from J; junction bases left unmatched: 8. CDR3 length: 14 amino acids. The germline gives CDR1 DFQATT, CDR2 SNEGSKA (reference sequence). CDR3 sequence (DNA): TGCAGTGCTATTCTGGACAGGGGCCCTTACGAGCAGTACTTC. Translation: CSAILDRGPYEQYF.

The CDR3 sequence: CATSRRLGWTDSGNTIYF. CDR3 nucleotides: TGTGCCACCAGCAGACGCTTGGGTTGGACAGACTCTGGAAACACCATATATTTT. The rearrangement joins TRBV15 to TRBJ1-3; possibly TRBD1 for D (6 bases). Germline CDR1 is LNHNV and CDR2 is YYDKDF (reference sequence). The CDR3 covers 18 residues. Between the trimmed V and J ends, which lost 2 bases and 0 bases, there was a span of 17 bases.

This clonotype was detected ten times or more. The chain joins TRBV3-1 to TRBJ2-3, with 12 bases identical to TRBD2. V lost 4 bases to trimming and J lost 13 bases; unmatched junction nucleotides: 6. Germline V CDR1 and CDR2: LGHDT, YNNKEL (reference sequence). This CDR3 is 13 amino acids long. The DNA for the CDR3 is TGTGCCAGCAGCCGGACTAGCGGGAATCGAGAGTATTTT. This sequence encodes CASSRTSGNREYF.

V usage is TRBV24-1 and J usage is TRBJ2-3; 9 bases align to TRBD1. The germline V gene has CDR1 KGHDR and CDR2 SFDVKD. With 4 bases clipped from V and 2 bases from J, the junction kept 6 bases outside the gene matches. This CDR3 has 16 residues. The CDR3 coding sequence is TGTGCCACCAGTGACACCGGGACAGGGAACACAGATACGCAGTATTTT. This translates into CATSDTGTGNTDTQYF.

Here the CDR3 DNA reads TGTGCCAGCACCAGTCAAGAGACCCAGTACTTC. It encodes CASTSQETQYF. The chain joins TRBV2 to TRBJ2-5; no firm D call. CDR1 is SNHLY and CDR2 is FYNNEI in the germline V gene. This CDR3 has 11 residues. V was shortened by 7 bases and J by 2 bases, with 5 bases between the two germline ends.

This clonotype was counted between two and nine times. V is TRBV5-5 and J is TRBJ1-3; D perhaps matches TRBD1 (6 bases). Germline-derived CDR1 and CDR2 are SGHKS and YYEKEE (reference sequence). CDR3 length: 14 residues. V lost 4 bases and J 1 base, leaving 9 bases between the germline ends. The CDR3 spells CASSRGGSGNTIYF. The CDR3 coding sequence is TGTGCCAGCAGCCGAGGGGGTTCTGGAAACACCATATATTTT.

This chain links TRBV11-2 with TRBJ2-7, with 8 bases aligning to TRBD1. With 2 bases clipped from V and 5 bases from J, the junction kept 8 bases outside the gene matches. Germline lookup yields CDR1 SGHAT and CDR2 FQNNGV. This CDR3 spans 15 amino acids. CDR3 residues: CASSLKQGEIHEQYF. CDR3 DNA: TGTGCCAGCAGCTTAAAACAGGGGGAGATCCACGAGCAGTACTTC. The entire variable domain, with the rest obtained from reference TRBV11-2 and TRBJ2-7, is as follows: EAGVAQSPRYKIIEKRQSVAFWCNPISGHATLYWYQQILGQGPKLLIQFQNNGVVDDSQLPKDRFSAERLKGVDSTLKIQPAKLEDSAVYLCASSLKQGEIHEQYFGPGTRLTVT.

This chain connects TRBV20-1 to TRBJ2-3, with TRBD2 matching over 12 bases. After removal of 3 bases from V and 5 bases from J, the junction contained 9 bases not matched to a gene. The CDR3 has 16 residues. Germline values: CDR1 DFQATT, CDR2 SNEGSKA (reference sequence). The CDR3 reads CSASRGLAGGEDTQYF. The CDR3 region has the DNA TGCAGTGCTAGTCGGGGTCTAGCGGGAGGGGAAGATACGCAGTATTTT.

The chain employs TRBV5-1 and TRBJ1-4; 8 bases match TRBD1. Germline CDR1 reads SGHRS; CDR2 reads YFSETQ. CDR3 size: 15 residues. The J segment lost 5 bases and the V segment lost 4 bases, leaving 7 bases of the junction unmatched. CDR3 sequence reads: CASSRMTGENEKLFF. As DNA, the CDR3 is TGCGCCAGCAGCCGTATGACAGGGGAGAATGAAAAACTGTTTTTT.